Sequencing of this TCR beta chain was carried out in a study of shared clonotypes between healthy human individuals (dated by TCRdb to about 2020). General notes on the study: Two women and a few men aged 18 to 49 years were included in the cohort. Different laboratories and diverse techniques were used to prepare libraries and sequence TCR repertoires, to increase sequencing depth and limit assay-specific biases. Between about 0.8 and 8.9 billion PBMCs per donor were obtained by leukapheresis. To estimate repertoire size and how much clonotypes are shared between individuals, the study performed deep sequencing of blood TCR repertoires from a handful of healthy adults. For each donor, CD4 naive and CD4 memory were each run on three plates, CD8 naive on two plates, and CD8 memory on one plate. The investigation overall reported the following: Because the study included a small number of donors, the genetic and exposure-history diversity represented was limited. Sampling was limited to blood, and TCR repertoires in tissue likely differ from TCR repertoires in blood. Across a handful of donors, around 5% of naive CD4, 3% to 3.5% of naive CD8, roughly 2.2% of memory CD4, and 0.4% of memory CD8 clonotypes were shared. Naive subsets generally had larger estimated clonotype richness than memory subsets did. Clonotypes shared by all four sorted-subset donors showed higher generation probabilities than non-shared clonotypes. Incomplete sequencing was indicated by rarefaction of sorted-subset datasets, despite the large sequencing depth. Pairwise subsampling indicated that sequencing depth was expected to affect the degree of clonotype sharing among donors.

V and J are truncated by 1 base and 6 bases respectively, leaving an intervening sequence of 10 bases. Spanning cysteine to phenylalanine, the CDR3 consists of 14 amino acids. Of the read, only the CDR3 DNA is kept; its 42 bases are in frame from base 1. CDR1 and CDR2, looked up from the germline V gene (reference sequence), are LNHDA and SQIVND. This clone was seen once. What antigen it recognizes has not been identified. Base-call qualities are not available, and no considerably larger clone is one nucleotide away. TCR CDR3 regions were amplified from genomic DNA by multiplex PCR using the deep immunoSEQ assay. Genomic DNA extracted from each cell subset was distributed evenly over all wells of several immunoSEQ 96-well plates, and each plate served as one replicate. For sorted subsets, around 200 ng genomic DNA, equal to tens of thousands of T cell genomes, was loaded into each replicate PCR. Purified libraries were quantified with a Qubit 3.0 fluorometer, sized on a Bioanalyzer 2100, and re-quantified with the KAPA Library Quantification kit. A separate single-read 150-cycle Illumina NextSeq 550 flow cell was used to sequence each immunoSEQ 96-well plate. From the authors' description of their analysis: Because only junctional sequences without quality scores were contained in the immunoSEQ output, filtering matching that applied to full-length reads could not be performed. To assign V/J genes and CDR3, sequences were annotated using PyIR, a Python wrapper for IgBLAST v1.9, with IMGT germline references. Reads were removed for weak V/J assignments (E-value above 1e-6), missing CDR3, stop codons, out-of-frame junctions, or ambiguous translated residues. V3J clonotypes were defined as sequences sharing an identical inferred V gene, J gene, and CDR3 amino acid sequence. Percentage overlap between repertoires was calculated by dividing the number of shared unique clonotypes by the size of the smaller repertoire. RTK rarefaction, the Chao1 estimator, and Recon v2.1 estimates of unobserved clonotypes were used to assess repertoire richness. For all TCRbeta clonotypes obtained by the gDNA method from a few donors, generation probabilities were computed with OLGA. As stored in TCRdb, this immuneACCESS dataset retains in-frame rearrangements with V and J assigned. A fraction of the clones does not appear; measured against another copy, unresolved V genes explain less than half of the discrepancy, and the remainder lacks a known reason. The D gene and trimming were derived from the DNA, and the V and J assignments and clone size from that table. This sample holds under 1 million clones; about 92% were observed only once. The top ten clonotypes cover about 25% of the sample.

CD8 naive samples consisted of CD45RO-negative cells that were positively selected for CCR7, yielding a CD45RA+CCR7+ population without TemRA cells. The donors were healthy, HIV-negative adults who had no recently reported acute infections or vaccinations. All donors were Caucasian adults living in Nashville, Tennessee, USA. Blood was obtained by leukapheresis, after which PBMCs were separated by Ficoll-Histopaque density gradient centrifugation and cryopreserved in liquid nitrogen vapor phase. Analytical flow cytometry was used to check the purity and quantity of every magnetically sorted T cell population. Genomic DNA was isolated from each sorted fraction and quantified by UV absorbance on a Nanodrop 2000c.

This receptor was taken from a man younger than 45 in good health. Sequencing used naive CD8+ T cells sorted from blood. What this sample's cell subset or site label stands for: CD45RA+CCR7+. Rearrangement joined TRBV19 to TRBJ1-5, with the D gene call left open. The CDR3 sequence is CASSIAATSQPQHF. In nucleotide form, the sequence is TGTGCCAGTAGTATAGCGGCAACAAGTCAGCCCCAGCATTTT.